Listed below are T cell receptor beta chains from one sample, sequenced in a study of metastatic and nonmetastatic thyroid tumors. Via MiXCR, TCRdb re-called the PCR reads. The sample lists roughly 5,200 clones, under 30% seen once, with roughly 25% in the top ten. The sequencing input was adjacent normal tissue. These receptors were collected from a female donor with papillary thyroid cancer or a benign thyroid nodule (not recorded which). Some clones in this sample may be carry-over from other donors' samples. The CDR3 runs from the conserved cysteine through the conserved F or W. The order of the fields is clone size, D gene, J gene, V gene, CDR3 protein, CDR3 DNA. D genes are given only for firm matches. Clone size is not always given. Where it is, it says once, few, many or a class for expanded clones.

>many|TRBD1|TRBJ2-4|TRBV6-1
CASSRDRDGIQYF
TGTGCCAGCAGCAGGGACAGGGACGGCATTCAGTACTTC
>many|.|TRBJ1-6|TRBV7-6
CASSLGQGSSPLHF
TGTGCCAGCAGCTTAGGGCAGGGAAGTTCACCCCTCCACTTT
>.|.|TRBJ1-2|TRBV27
CASSKSGRIYGYTF
TGTGCCAGCAGCAAATCGGGACGGATCTATGGCTACACCTTC
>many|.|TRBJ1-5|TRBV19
CASSMGRDQPQHF
TGTGCCAGTAGTATGGGGAGGGATCAGCCCCAGCATTTT
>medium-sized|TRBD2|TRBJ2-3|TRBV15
CATSREREGTADTQYF
TGTGCCACCAGCAGAGAGCGGGAGGGTACCGCAGATACGCAGTATTTT
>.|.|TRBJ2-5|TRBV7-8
CASSLRRAAPGVTQYF
TGTGCCAGCAGCTTGCGGCGGGCCGCTCCGGGAGTAACCCAGTACTTC
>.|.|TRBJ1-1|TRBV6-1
CASSPQGTEAFF
TGTGCCAGCAGTCCTCAGGGAACTGAAGCTTTCTTT
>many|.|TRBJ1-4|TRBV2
CASTTGWGGYEKLFF
TGTGCCAGCACCACGGGATGGGGGGGGTATGAAAAACTGTTTTTT
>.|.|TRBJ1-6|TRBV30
CSWGPGHTNSPLRF
TGTTCCTGGGGCCCAGGACATACCAATTCACCCCTCCGCTTT
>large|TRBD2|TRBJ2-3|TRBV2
CASNSGRGLDTQYF
TGTGCCAGCAATAGCGGGAGAGGGTTAGATACGCAGTATTTT
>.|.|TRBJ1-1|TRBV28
CASSLRPLNTEAFF
TGTGCCAGCAGTTTAAGGCCGCTGAACACTGAAGCTTTCTTT
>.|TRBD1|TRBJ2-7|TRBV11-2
CASSLGTGGHSSYEQYF
TGTGCCAGCAGCTTAGGTACAGGGGGCCATAGCTCCTACGAGCAGTACTTC
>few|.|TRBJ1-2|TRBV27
CASAGTPGHSNYGYTF
TGTGCCAGCGCCGGAACCCCGGGACATTCTAACTATGGCTACACCTTC
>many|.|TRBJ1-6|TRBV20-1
CSATKDDSLYNSPLHF
TGCAGTGCTACAAAAGACGACTCCCTCTATAATTCACCCCTCCACTTT
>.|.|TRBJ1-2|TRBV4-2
CASSPVGGGSDGYTF
TGTGCCAGCAGCCCCGTGGGGGGGGGCAGCGATGGCTACACCTTC
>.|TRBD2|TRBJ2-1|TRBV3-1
CASSLEAGAYNEQFF
TGTGCCAGCAGCCTTGAAGCGGGGGCCTACAATGAGCAGTTCTTC
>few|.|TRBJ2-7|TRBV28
CASLMRGPGDEQYF
TGTGCCAGCCTGATGAGGGGGCCGGGGGACGAGCAGTACTTC
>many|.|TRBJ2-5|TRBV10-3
CAISEGQQETQYF
TGTGCCATCAGTGAGGGGCAGCAAGAGACCCAGTACTTC
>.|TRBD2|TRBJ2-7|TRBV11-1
CASSFLAGISPYEQYF
TGTGCCAGCAGCTTCCTAGCGGGGATCTCCCCCTACGAGCAGTACTTC
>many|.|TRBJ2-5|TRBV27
CASSLGETQYF
TGTGCCAGCAGTTTAGGAGAGACCCAGTACTTC
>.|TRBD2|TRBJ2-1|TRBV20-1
CSARYASGLGNEQFF
TGCAGTGCTAGATATGCTAGCGGGTTAGGAAATGAGCAGTTCTTC
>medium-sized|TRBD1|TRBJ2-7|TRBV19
CASSITDRASYEQYF
TGTGCCAGTAGTATAACGGACAGGGCATCCTACGAGCAGTACTTC
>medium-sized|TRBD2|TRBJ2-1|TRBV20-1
CSAPTSLGPDEQFF
TGCAGTGCCCCGACTAGCCTGGGTCCCGATGAGCAGTTCTTC
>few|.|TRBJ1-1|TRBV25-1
CASSEGAENTEAFF
TGTGCCAGCAGTGAAGGGGCGGAAAACACTGAAGCTTTCTTT
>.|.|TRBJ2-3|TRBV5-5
CASSLLLALTDTQYF
TGTGCCAGCAGCTTGCTCCTAGCCCTCACAGATACGCAGTATTTT
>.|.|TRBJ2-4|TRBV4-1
CASSQGQINDIQYF
TGCGCCAGCAGCCAAGGCCAGATCAACGACATTCAGTACTTC
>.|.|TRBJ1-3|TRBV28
CASCLYGNTIYF
TGTGCCAGCTGTCTGTATGGAAACACCATATATTTT
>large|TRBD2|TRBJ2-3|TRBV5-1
CASSLGLAGGSTDTQYF
TGCGCCAGCAGCTTGGGACTAGCGGGAGGTAGCACAGATACGCAGTATTTT
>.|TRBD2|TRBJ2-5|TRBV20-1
CSGTRTSGGAWQETQYF
TGCAGTGGTACCAGGACTAGCGGGGGGGCTTGGCAAGAGACCCAGTACTTC
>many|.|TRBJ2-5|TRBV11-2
CASSLVAGTETQYF
TGTGCCAGCAGCTTAGTGGCGGGAACAGAGACCCAGTACTTC